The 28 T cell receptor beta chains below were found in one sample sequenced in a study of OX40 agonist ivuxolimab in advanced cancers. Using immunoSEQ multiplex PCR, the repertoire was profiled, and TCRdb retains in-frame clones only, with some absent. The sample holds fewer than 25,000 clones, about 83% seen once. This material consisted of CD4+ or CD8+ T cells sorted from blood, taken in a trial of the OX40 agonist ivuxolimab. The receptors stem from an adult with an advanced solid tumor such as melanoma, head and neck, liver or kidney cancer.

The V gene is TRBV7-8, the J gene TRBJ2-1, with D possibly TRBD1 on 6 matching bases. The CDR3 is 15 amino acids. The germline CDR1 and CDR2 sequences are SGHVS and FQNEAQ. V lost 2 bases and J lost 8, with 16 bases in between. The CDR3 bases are TGTGCCAGCAGCTTAAGCCAGGGGACACTCGATGAGCAGTTCTTC. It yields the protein CASSLSQGTLDEQFF.

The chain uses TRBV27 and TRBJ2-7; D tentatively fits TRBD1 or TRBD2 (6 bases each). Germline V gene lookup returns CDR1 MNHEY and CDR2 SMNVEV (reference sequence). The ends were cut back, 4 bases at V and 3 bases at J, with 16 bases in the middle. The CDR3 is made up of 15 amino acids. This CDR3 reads CASSWAWGAGYEQYF. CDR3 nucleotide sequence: TGTGCCAGCAGTTGGGCTTGGGGGGCGGGCTACGAGCAGTACTTC.

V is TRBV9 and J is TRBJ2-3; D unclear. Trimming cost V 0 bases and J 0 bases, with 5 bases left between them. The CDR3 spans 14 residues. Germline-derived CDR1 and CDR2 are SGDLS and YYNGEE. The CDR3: CASSVDGSTDTQYF. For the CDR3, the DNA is TGTGCCAGCAGCGTAGACGGAAGCACAGATACGCAGTATTTT.

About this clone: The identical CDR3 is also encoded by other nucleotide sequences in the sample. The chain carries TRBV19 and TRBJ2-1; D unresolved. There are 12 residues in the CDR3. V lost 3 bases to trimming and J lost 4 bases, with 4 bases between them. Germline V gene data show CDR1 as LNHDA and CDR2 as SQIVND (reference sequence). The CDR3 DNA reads TGTGCCAGTAGTATTGGATACAATGAGCAGTTCTTC. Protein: CASSIGYNEQFF.

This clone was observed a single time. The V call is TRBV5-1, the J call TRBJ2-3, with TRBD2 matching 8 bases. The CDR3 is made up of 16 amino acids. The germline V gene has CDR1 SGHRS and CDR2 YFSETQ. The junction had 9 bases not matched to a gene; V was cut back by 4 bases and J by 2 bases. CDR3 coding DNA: TGCGCCAGCAGCAACGTCGGCGGGGGGCTCACAGATACGCAGTATTTT. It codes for CASSNVGGGLTDTQYF.

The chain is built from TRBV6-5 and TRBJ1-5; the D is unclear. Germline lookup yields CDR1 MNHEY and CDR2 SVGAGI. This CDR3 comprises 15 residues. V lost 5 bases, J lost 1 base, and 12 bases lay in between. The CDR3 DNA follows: TGTGCCAGCAGTAAGGACGGCGCGAGCAATCAGCCCCAGCATTTT. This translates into CASSKDGASNQPQHF.

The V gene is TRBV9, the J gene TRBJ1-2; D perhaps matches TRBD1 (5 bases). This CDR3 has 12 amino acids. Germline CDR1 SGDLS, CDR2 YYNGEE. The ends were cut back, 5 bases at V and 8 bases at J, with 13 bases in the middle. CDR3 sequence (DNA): TGTGCCAGCAGGCAGGGAGTTTTGGGCTACACCTTC. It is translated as CASRQGVLGYTF. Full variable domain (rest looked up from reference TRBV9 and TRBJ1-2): DSGVTQTPKHLITATGQRVTLRCSPRSGDLSVYWYQQSLDQGLQFLIQYYNGEERAKGNILERFSAQQFPDLHSELNLSSLELGDSALYFCASRQGVLGYTFGSGTRLTVV.

CDR3 loop: CASGFGSYNEQFF. Written as DNA, the CDR3 is TGTGCTAGTGGTTTTGGCTCCTACAATGAGCAGTTCTTC. The chain uses TRBV12-5 and TRBJ2-1; D remains ambiguous. This CDR3 region has 13 residues. The germline V gene has CDR1 LGHNT and CDR2 FRNRAP. V was shortened by 3 bases and J by 0 bases, with 3 bases between the two germline ends.

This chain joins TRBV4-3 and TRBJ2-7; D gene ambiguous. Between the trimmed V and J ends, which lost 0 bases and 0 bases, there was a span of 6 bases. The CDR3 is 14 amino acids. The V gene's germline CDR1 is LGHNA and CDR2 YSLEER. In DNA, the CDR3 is TGCGCCAGCAGCCAAGATCCGGTCTCCTACGAGCAGTACTTC. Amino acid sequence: CASSQDPVSYEQYF.

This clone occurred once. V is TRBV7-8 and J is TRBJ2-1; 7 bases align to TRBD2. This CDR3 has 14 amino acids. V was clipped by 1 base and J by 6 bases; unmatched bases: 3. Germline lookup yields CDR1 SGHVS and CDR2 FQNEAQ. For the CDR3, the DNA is TGTGCCAGCAGCTTAGACGGGACTACCAATGAGCAGTTCTTC. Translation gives CASSLDGTTNEQFF. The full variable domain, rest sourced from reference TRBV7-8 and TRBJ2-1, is GAGVSQSPRYKVAKRGQDVALRCDPISGHVSLFWYQQALGQGPEFLTYFQNEAQLDKSGLPSDRFFAERPEGSVSTLKIQRTQQEDSAVYLCASSLDGTTNEQFFGPGTRLTVL.

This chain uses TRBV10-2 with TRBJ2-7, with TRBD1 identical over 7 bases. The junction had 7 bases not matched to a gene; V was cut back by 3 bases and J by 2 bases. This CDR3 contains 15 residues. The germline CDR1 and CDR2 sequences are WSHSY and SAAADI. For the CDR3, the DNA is TGCGCCAGCAGTGATCTTAAGGGGACAGCCTACGAGCAGTACTTC. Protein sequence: CASSDLKGTAYEQYF.

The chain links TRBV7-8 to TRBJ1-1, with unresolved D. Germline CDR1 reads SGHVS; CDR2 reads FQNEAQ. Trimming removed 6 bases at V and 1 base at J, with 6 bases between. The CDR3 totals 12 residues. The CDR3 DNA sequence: TGTGCCAGCAGACAGAAGAACACTGAAGCTTTCTTT. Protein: CASRQKNTEAFF.

CDR3 sequence: CASSQYPGQGTSPLHF. As DNA, the CDR3 is TGCGCCAGCAGCCAATACCCGGGACAGGGGACCTCACCCCTCCACTTT. This chain joins TRBV4-1 and TRBJ1-6; 10 nucleotides match TRBD1. J lost 10 bases, V lost 2 bases, and 8 bases had no gene match. Germline CDR1 and CDR2: MGHRA and YSYEKL. CDR3 length: 16 amino acids.

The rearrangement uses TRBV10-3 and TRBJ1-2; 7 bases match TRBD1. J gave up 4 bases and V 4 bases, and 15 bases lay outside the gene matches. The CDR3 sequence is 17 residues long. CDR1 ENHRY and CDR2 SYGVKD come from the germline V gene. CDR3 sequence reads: CAISGPPFLTGIYGYTF. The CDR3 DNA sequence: TGTGCCATCAGTGGCCCCCCGTTTTTGACAGGGATCTATGGCTACACCTTC.

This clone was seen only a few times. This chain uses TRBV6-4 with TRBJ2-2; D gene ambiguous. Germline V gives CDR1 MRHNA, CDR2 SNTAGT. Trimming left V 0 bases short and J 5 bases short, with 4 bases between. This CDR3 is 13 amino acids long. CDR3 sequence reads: CASSDSATGELFF. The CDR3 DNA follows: TGTGCCAGCAGTGACTCAGCGACCGGGGAGCTGTTTTTT.

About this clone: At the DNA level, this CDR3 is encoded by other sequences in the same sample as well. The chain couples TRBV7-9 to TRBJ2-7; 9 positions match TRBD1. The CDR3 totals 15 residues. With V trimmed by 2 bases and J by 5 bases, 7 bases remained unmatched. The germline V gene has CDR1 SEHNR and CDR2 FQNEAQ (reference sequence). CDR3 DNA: TGTGCCAGCAGCTTAAAGCCGGGACAGGGTGACGAGCAGTACTTC. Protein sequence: CASSLKPGQGDEQYF. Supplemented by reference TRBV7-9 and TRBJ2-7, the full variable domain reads DTGVSQNPRHKITKRGQNVTFRCDPISEHNRLYWYRQTLGQGPEFLTYFQNEAQLEKSRLLSDRFSAERPKGSFSTLEIQRTEQGDSAMYLCASSLKPGQGDEQYFGPGTRLTVT.

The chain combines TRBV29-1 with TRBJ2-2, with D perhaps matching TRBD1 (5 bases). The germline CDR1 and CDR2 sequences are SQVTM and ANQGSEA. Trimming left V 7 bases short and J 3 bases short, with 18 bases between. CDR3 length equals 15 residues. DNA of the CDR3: TGCAGCGCCAAAGGGGCGGAACCGGACACCGGGGAGCTGTTTTTT. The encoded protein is CSAKGAEPDTGELFF.

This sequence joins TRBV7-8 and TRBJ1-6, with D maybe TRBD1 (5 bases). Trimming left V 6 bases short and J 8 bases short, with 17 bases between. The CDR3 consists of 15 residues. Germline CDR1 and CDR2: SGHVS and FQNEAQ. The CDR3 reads CASSRLGGKDSPLHF. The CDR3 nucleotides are TGTGCCAGCAGTCGTCTGGGGGGAAAGGATTCACCCCTCCACTTT. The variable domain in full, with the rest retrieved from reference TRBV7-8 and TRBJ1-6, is GAGVSQSPRYKVAKRGQDVALRCDPISGHVSLFWYQQALGQGPEFLTYFQNEAQLDKSGLPSDRFFAERPEGSVSTLKIQRTQQEDSAVYLCASSRLGGKDSPLHFGNGTRLTVT.

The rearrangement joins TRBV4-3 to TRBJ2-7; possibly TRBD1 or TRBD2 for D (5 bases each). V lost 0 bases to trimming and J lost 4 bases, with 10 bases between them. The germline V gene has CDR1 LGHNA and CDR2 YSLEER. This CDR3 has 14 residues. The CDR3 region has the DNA TGCGCCAGCAGCCAAGAGGGACCTGGGTACGAGCAGTACTTC. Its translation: CASSQEGPGYEQYF.

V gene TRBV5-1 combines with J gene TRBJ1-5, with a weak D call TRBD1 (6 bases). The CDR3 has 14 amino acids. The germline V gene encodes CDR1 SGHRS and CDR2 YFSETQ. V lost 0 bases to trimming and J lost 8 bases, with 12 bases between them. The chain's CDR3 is CASSLEGEDEPQHF. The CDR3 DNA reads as TGCGCCAGCAGCTTGGAGGGGGAAGATGAGCCCCAGCATTTT.

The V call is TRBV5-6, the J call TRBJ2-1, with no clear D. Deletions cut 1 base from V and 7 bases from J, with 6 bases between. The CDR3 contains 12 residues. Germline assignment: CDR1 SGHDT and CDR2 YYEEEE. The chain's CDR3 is CASSLWENEQFF. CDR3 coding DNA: TGTGCCAGCAGCTTGTGGGAAAATGAGCAGTTCTTC. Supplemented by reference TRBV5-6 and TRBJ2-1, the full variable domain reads DAGVTQSPTHLIKTRGQQVTLRCSPKSGHDTVSWYQQALGQGPQFIFQYYEEEERQRGNFPDRFSGHQFPNYSSELNVNALLLGDSALYLCASSLWENEQFFGPGTRLTVL.

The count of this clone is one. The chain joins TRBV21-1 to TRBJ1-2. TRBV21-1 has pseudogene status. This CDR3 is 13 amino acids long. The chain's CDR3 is CASVGGFFGGYTF. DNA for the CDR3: TGTGCCAGCGTCGGGGGGTTCTTTGGTGGCTACACCTTC.

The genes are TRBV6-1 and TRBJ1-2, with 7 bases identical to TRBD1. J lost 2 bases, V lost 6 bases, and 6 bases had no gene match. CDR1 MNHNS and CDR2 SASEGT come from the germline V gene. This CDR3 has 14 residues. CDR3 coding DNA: TGTGCCAGCAGCGACAGGGTGCGAAACTATGGCTACACCTTC. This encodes CASSDRVRNYGYTF.

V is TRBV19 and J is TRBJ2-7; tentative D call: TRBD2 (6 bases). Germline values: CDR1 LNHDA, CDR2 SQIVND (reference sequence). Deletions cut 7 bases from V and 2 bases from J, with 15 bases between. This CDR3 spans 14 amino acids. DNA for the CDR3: TGTGCCAGTACCCCGGCATCGGGGGCCTACGAGCAGTACTTC. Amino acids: CASTPASGAYEQYF.

The CDR3 region has the DNA TGTGCCAGCAGCCCAGGGCGCACAGATACGCAGTATTTT. As protein: CASSPGRTDTQYF. This sequence joins TRBV9 and TRBJ2-3; D might be TRBD1 (5 bases). The V gene lost 4 bases and the J gene lost 1 base, with 7 bases spanning the gap. There are 13 residues in the CDR3. CDR1 SGDLS and CDR2 YYNGEE come from the germline V gene. Filled out from reference TRBV9 and TRBJ2-3, the complete variable domain reads DSGVTQTPKHLITATGQRVTLRCSPRSGDLSVYWYQQSLDQGLQFLIQYYNGEERAKGNILERFSAQQFPDLHSELNLSSLELGDSALYFCASSPGRTDTQYFGPGTRLTVL.

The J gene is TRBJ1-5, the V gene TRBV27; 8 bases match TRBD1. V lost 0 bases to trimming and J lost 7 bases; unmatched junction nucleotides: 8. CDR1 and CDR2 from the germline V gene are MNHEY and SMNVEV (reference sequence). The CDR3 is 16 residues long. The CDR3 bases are TGTGCCAGCAGTTTATCAGGCCAGGGGGCGAGGCAGCCCCAGCATTTT. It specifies CASSLSGQGARQPQHF.

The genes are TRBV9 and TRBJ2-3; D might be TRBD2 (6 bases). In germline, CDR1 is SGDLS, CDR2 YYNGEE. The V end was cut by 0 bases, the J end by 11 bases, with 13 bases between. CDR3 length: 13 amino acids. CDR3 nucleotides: TGTGCCAGCAGCGTAGGGGGAGGCACCGGGCAGTATTTT. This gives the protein CASSVGGGTGQYF.

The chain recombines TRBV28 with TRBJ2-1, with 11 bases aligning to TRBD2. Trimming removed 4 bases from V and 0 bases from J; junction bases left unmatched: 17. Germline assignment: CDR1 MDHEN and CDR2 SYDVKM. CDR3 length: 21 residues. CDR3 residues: CASSSPWGLAGGPSSYNEQFF. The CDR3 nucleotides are TGTGCCAGCAGTTCCCCCTGGGGGCTAGCGGGGGGTCCGAGCTCCTACAATGAGCAGTTCTTC.